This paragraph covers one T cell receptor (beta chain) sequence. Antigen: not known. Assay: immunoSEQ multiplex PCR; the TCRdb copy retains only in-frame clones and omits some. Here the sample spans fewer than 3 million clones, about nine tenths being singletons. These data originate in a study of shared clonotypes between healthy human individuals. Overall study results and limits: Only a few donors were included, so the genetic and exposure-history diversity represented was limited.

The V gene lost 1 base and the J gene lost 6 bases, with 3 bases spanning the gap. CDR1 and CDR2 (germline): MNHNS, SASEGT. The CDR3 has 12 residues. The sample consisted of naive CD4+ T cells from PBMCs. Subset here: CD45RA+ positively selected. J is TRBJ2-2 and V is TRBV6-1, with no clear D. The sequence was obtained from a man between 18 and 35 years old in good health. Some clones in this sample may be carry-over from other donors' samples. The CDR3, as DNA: TGTGCCAGCAGTGAAGGGTCCGGGGAGCTGTTTTTT. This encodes CASSEGSGELFF.